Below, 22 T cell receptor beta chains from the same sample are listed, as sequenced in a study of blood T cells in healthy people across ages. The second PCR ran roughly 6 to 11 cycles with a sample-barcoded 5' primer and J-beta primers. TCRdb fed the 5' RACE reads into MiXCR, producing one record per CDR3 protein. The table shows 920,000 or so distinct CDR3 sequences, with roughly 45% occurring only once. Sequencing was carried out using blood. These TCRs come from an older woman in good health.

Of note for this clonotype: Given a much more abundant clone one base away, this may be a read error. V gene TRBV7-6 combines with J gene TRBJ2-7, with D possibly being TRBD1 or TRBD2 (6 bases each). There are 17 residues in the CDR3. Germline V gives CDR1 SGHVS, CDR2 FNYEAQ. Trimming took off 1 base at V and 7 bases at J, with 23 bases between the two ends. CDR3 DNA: TGTGCCAGCAGCTTAGGTATAGGGGGGATTGCATGGAATGAGCAGTACTTC. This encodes CASSLGIGGIAWNEQYF.

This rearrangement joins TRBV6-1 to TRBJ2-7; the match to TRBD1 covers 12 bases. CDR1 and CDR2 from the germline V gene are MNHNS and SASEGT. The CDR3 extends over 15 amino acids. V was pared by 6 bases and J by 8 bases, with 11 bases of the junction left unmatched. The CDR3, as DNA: TGTGCCAGCAGAACCGGGACAGGGGGCGATTTAAAGCAGTACTTC. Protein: CASRTGTGGDLKQYF.

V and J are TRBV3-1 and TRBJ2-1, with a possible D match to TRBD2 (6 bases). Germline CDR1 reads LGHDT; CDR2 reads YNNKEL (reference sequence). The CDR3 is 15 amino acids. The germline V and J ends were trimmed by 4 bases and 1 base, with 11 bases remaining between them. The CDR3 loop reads CASSPPGVSYNEQFF. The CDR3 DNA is TGTGCCAGCAGCCCCCCGGGGGTTTCCTACAATGAGCAGTTCTTC.

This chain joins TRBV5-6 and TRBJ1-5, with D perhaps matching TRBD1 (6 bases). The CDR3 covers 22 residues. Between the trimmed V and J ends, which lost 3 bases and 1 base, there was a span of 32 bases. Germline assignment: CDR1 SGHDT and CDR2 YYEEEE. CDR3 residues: CASSSNVDLTGGGGRSNQPQHF. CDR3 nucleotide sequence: TGTGCCAGCAGCTCAAACGTGGACCTTACGGGGGGCGGCGGTAGAAGCAATCAGCCCCAGCATTTT.

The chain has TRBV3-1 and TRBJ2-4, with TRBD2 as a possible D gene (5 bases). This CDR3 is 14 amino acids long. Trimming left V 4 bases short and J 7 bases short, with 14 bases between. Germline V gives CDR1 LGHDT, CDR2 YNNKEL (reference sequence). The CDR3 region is CASSPALVANIQYF. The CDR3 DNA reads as TGTGCCAGCAGCCCGGCACTAGTTGCGAACATTCAGTACTTC.

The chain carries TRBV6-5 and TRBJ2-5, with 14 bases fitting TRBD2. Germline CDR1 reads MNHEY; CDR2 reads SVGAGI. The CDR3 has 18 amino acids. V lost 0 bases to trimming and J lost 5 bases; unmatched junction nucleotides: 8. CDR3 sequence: CASSYSLLTSGRAETQYF. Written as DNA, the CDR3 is TGTGCCAGCAGTTACTCCCTTCTGACTAGCGGGAGGGCGGAGACCCAGTACTTC.

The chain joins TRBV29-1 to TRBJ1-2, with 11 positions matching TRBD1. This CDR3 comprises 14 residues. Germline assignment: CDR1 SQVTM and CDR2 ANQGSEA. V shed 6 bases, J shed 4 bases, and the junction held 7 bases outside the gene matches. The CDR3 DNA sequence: TGCAGCGTGCCGGGACAGGGGGTACTCTATGGCTACACCTTC. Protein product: CSVPGQGVLYGYTF.

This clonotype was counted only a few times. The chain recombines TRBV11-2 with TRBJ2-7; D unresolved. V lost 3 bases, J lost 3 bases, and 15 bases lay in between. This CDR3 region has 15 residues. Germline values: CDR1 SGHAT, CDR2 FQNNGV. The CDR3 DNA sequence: TGTGCCAGCAGCTTCGGCCCCCCTGGGCACTACGAGCAGTACTTC. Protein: CASSFGPPGHYEQYF.

CDR3 DNA sequence: TGCGCCAGCAGCCCCCAAGGAGCAATGGGCGCCTACGAGCAGTACTTC. Residues: CASSPQGAMGAYEQYF. The chain couples TRBV5-1 to TRBJ2-7; D is unclear. CDR3 size: 16 residues. Germline V gene lookup returns CDR1 SGHRS and CDR2 YFSETQ. Trimming stripped 4 bases from V and 2 bases from J, with 19 bases between.

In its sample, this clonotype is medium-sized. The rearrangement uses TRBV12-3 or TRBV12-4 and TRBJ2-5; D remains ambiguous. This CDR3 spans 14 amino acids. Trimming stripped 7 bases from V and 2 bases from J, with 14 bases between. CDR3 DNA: TGTGCCAGCACCTCTCTCAGGTTGCAAGAGACCCAGTACTTC. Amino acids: CASTSLRLQETQYF.

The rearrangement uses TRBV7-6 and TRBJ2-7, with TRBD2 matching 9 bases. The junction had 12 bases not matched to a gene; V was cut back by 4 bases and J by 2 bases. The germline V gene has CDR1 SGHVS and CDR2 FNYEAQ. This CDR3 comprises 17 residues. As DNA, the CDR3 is TGTGCCAGCAGCTCTTGGACTAGCGAGAAGTGGGCCTACGAGCAGTACTTC. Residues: CASSSWTSEKWAYEQYF.

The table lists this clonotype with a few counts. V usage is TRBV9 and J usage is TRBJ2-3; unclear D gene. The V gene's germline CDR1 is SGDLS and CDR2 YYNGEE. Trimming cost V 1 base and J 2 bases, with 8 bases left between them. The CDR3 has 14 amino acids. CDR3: CASSVWLSTDTQYF. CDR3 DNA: TGTGCCAGCAGCGTATGGCTATCCACAGATACGCAGTATTTT.

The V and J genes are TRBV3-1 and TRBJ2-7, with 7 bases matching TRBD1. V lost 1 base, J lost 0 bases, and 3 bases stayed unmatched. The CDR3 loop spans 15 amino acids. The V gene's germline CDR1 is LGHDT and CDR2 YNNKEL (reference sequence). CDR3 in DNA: TGTGCCAGCAGCCAAGGACAGGGCTACTCCTACGAGCAGTACTTC. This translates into CASSQGQGYSYEQYF.

The CDR3 sequence: CASGWGDGREQFF. CDR3 DNA: TGCGCCAGCGGCTGGGGGGACGGTCGTGAGCAGTTCTTC. This chain links TRBV5-1 with TRBJ2-1, with D possibly TRBD2 on 6 matching bases. Germline CDR1 reads SGHRS; CDR2 reads YFSETQ. The CDR3 runs 13 residues. Deletions cut 7 bases from V and 9 bases from J, with 17 bases between.

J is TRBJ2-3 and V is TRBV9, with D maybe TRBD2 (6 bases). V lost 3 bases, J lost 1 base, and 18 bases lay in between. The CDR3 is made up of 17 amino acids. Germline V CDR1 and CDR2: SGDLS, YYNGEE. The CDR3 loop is CASSERGRDLGTDTQYF. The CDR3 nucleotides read TGTGCCAGCAGCGAGAGGGGCCGGGACTTGGGCACAGATACGCAGTATTTT.

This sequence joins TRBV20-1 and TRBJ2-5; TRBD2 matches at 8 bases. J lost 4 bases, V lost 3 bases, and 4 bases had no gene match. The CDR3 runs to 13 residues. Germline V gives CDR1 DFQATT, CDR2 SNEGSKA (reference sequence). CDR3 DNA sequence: TGCAGTGCTAGCGGGAGGGCCGGAGAGACCCAGTACTTC. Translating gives CSASGRAGETQYF.

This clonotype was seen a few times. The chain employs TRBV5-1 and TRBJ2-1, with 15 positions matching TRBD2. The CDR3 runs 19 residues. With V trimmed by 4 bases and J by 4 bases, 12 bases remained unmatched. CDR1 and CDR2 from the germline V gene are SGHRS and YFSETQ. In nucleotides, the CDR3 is TGCGCCAGCAGCCGGTCTATCGGGACTAGCGGGGGGACTTACAATGAGCAGTTCTTC. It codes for CASSRSIGTSGGTYNEQFF.

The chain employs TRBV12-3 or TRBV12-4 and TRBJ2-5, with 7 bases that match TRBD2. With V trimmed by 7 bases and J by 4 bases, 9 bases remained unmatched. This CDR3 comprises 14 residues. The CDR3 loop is CASNWEGSGETQYF. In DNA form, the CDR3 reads TGTGCCAGCAATTGGGAGGGGAGCGGAGAGACCCAGTACTTC.

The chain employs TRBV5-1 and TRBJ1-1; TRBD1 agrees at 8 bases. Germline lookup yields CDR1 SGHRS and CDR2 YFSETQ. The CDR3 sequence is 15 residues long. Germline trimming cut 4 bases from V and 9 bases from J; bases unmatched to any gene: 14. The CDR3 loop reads CASSPLDRVITKAFF. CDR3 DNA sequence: TGCGCCAGCAGCCCGCTGGACAGGGTGATTACAAAAGCTTTCTTT.

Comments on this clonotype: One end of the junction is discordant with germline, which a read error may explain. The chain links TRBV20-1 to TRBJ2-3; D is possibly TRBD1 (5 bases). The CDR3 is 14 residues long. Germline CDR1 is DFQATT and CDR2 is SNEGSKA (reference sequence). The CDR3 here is CSASLTVSTGTQYF. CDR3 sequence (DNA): TGCAGTGCTAGTCTGACAGTTAGCACAGGTACGCAGTATTTT.

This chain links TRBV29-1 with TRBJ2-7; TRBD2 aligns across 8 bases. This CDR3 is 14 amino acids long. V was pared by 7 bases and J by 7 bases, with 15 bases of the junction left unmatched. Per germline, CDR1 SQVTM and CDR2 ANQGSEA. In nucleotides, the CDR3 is TGCAGCGCGGGGGGGAGTCTAACCTACAATGAGCAGTACTTC. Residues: CSAGGSLTYNEQYF.

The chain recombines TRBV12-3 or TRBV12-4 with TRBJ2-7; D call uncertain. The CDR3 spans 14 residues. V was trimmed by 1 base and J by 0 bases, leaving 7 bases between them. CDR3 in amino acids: CASSLVAPSYEQYF. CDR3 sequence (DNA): TGTGCCAGCAGTTTAGTGGCACCCTCCTACGAGCAGTACTTC.